This TCR beta chain was sequenced for a study of patients and donors after allogeneic stem cell transplantation. This clonotype appeared a few times. Each CDR3 protein gets one entry after TCRdb re-called the RT-PCR reads with MiXCR. The profile shows a few hundred thousand distinct CDR3 sequences, 38% of them singletons. The V and J ends lost 2 bases and 11 bases respectively, with 18 bases between them. Germline V gene lookup returns CDR1 MNHNY and CDR2 SVGAGI (reference sequence). The length of the CDR3 is 14 residues. Sequencing used blood, either unsorted or a sorted T cell fraction (not recorded which). This clonotype was obtained from a human donor who was either an allogeneic HSCT recipient or a stem cell or donor lymphocyte infusion donor (not recorded which). It is not recorded whose cells these are; they may come from a transplant donor. This chain links TRBV6-6 with TRBJ1-1, with D hard to call. CDR3 sequence reads: CASSYRSGGEEAFF. CDR3 nucleotides: TGTGCCAGCAGTTACCGTTCAGGAGGAGAGGAGGCTTTCTTT.